The entry that follows covers one TCR beta chain sequence. V trimming: 6 bases; J trimming: 8 bases; junction bases outside the gene matches: 5. This CDR3 spans 14 amino acids. Germline V lookup: CDR1 SNHLY, CDR2 FYNNEI. This sample is drawn from a study of blood T cell repertoires in COVID-19. Using immunoSEQ multiplex PCR, the repertoire was profiled, and TCRdb retains in-frame clones only, with some absent. This table holds hundreds of thousands of clones, about 80% found once. The source material was peripheral blood. This chain uses TRBV2 with TRBJ1-6; 9 bases are shared with TRBD1. The TCR sequence derives from an elderly man with acute or convalescent COVID-19. CDR3 residues: CASRPGQGYSPLHF. The DNA of the CDR3 is TGTGCCAGCAGGCCGGGACAGGGTTATTCACCCCTCCACTTT. The whole variable domain, filled in from reference TRBV2 and TRBJ1-6, reads EPEVTQTPSHQVTQMGQEVILRCVPISNHLYFYWYRQILGQKVEFLVSFYNNEISEKSEIFDDQFSVERPDGSNFTLKIRSTKLEDSAMYFCASRPGQGYSPLHFGNGTRLTVT.